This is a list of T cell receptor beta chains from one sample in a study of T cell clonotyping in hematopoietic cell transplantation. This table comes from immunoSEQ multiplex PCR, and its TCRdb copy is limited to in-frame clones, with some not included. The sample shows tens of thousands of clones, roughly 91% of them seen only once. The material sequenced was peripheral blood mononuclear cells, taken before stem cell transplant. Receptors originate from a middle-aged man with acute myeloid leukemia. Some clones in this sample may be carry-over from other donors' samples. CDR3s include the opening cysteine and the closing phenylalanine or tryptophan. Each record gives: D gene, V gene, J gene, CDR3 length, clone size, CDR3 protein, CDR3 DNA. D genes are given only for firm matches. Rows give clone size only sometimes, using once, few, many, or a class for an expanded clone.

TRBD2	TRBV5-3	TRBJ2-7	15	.	CARSILSGSVYEQYF	TGTGCCAGAAGCATTCTTAGCGGGAGCGTCTACGAGCAGTACTTC
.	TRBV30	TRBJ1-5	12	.	CACDSPNQPQHF	TGTGCCTGTGACAGCCCAAATCAGCCCCAGCATTTT
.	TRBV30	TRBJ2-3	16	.	CAWSVWRDSGGDTQYF	TGTGCCTGGAGTGTATGGAGGGACAGTGGAGGGGATACGCAGTATTTT
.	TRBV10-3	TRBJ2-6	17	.	CAISESLLRSGANVLTF	TGTGCCATCAGTGAGTCGTTGCTCCGCTCTGGGGCCAACGTCCTGACTTTC
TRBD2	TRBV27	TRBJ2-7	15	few	CASSYSGITAGEQYF	TGTGCCAGCAGTTACAGCGGGATCACGGCCGGCGAGCAGTACTTC
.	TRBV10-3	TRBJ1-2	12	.	CAISLGSNGYTF	TGTGCCATCAGTCTCGGAAGTAACGGCTACACCTTC
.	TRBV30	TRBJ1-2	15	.	CAWSGGPVGPWGYTF	TGTGCCTGGAGTGGTGGGCCCGTCGGCCCATGGGGCTACACCTTC
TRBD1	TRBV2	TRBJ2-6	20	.	CASKAPLPGQGSPGANVLTF	TGTGCCAGCAAGGCCCCTCTCCCGGGACAGGGATCCCCTGGGGCCAACGTCCTGACTTTC
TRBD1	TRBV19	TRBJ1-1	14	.	CASSGQGVNTEAFF	TGTGCCAGTAGCGGACAGGGGGTCAACACTGAAGCTTTCTTT
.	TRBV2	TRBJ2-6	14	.	CASSVLLGANVLTF	TGTGCCAGCAGTGTCCTTCTGGGGGCCAACGTCCTGACTTTC
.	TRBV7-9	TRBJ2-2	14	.	CASSLPEYTGELFF	TGTGCCAGCAGCTTACCAGAATACACCGGGGAGCTGTTTTTT
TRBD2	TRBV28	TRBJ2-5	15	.	CASSRLGGAEETQYF	TGTGCCAGCAGTCGCTTGGGAGGGGCTGAAGAGACCCAGTACTTC
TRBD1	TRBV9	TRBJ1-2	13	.	CASSGDRDGGYTF	TGTGCCAGCAGCGGGGACAGGGATGGCGGCTACACCTTC
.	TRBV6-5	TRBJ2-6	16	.	CASSYSPGAGANVLTF	TGTGCCAGCAGTTACTCGCCGGGGGCTGGGGCCAACGTCCTGACTTTC
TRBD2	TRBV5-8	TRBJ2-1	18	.	CASSRLLAVTSSYNEQFF	TGTGCCAGCAGCAGGTTACTAGCGGTGACGAGCTCCTACAATGAGCAGTTCTTC
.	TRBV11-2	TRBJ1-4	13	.	CASKESEDEKLFF	TGTGCCAGCAAGGAATCAGAGGATGAAAAACTGTTTTTT
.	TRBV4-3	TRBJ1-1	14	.	CASSQRTWNTEAFF	TGCGCCAGCAGCCAGAGGACCTGGAACACTGAAGCTTTCTTT
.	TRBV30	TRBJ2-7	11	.	CAWSTDYEQYF	TGTGCCTGGAGTACCGACTACGAGCAGTACTTC
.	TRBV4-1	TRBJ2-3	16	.	CASSQSSVPSTDTQYF	TGCGCCAGCAGCCAGTCGTCAGTTCCTAGCACAGATACGCAGTATTTT
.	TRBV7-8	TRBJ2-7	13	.	CASSSGPLNEQYF	TGTGCCAGCAGTTCCGGGCCCCTTAACGAGCAGTACTTC
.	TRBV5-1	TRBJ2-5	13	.	CASSFSPQETQYF	TGCGCCAGCAGCTTTTCCCCTCAAGAGACCCAGTACTTC
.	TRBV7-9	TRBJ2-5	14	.	CASSLSLPQETQYF	TGTGCCAGCAGCTTATCGCTCCCCCAAGAGACCCAGTACTTC
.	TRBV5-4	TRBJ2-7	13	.	CASSSRSSYEQYF	TGTGCCAGCAGCTCGCGGAGCTCCTACGAGCAGTACTTC
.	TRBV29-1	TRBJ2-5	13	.	CSVERGGEETQYF	TGCAGCGTTGAAAGAGGGGGGGAGGAGACCCAGTACTTC
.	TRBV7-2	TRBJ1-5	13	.	CASSFERTQPQHF	TGTGCCAGCAGCTTCGAAAGGACTCAGCCCCAGCATTTT
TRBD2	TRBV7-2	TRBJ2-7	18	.	CASSLVGTSGRAPYEQYF	TGTGCCAGCAGCTTAGTTGGGACTAGCGGGAGGGCTCCCTACGAGCAGTACTTC